This T cell receptor (beta chain) was sequenced for a study of PD-L1 blockade in urothelial cancer (dated by TCRdb to about 2017). About the study as a whole: Every patient began therapy around 2014 and was given atezolizumab 1,200 mg intravenously every 3 weeks. About 90% of the 29 patients were identified as males with urothelial cancer of bladder origin, and a prior smoking history was reported by 18 of 29 patients. Patients had an ECOG performance status of 0 or 1 and had received between 0 and 3 prior chemotherapy regimens. Blood samples were analyzed at two time points: 3 weeks after treatment start (second dose) and 6 weeks after treatment start. Blood samples yielded a median of about 150,000 T cells and more than 80,000 unique TCRs, with median clonality 0.080. The study, an exploratory multi-omic analysis, examined somatic, immune and clinical correlates of response to PD-L1 blockade with atezolizumab in urothelial cancer. Pretreatment tumor samples, along with matched peripheral blood serially collected before and after atezolizumab treatment, were subjected to TCR sequencing. Durable clinical benefit was defined as a progression-free survival longer than 6 months, and TCR features were additionally tested against progression-free survival and overall survival. In the same patients, whole exome sequencing and RNA sequencing of pretreatment tumors were performed in addition to TCR sequencing. Under ten patients achieved durable clinical benefit and approximately 20 did not. Pretreatment blood TCR-seq was available for under 35 patients, at least one posttreatment blood collection was obtained for approximately 25 patients, and tumor TCR-seq was available for approximately 25 patients. Results and caveats for the whole study, not just this receptor: Patients with durable benefit showed greater expansion of tumor-associated TCR clones in peripheral blood 3 weeks after starting treatment (n ≈ 21, p = 0.022). Because of the small sample size (n ≈ 27) and the many exploratory analyses performed, the results are intended to be regarded as hypothesis-generating. Improved progression-free and overall survival was associated with having pretreatment peripheral blood TCR clonality below the median.

The sample's time point label is to be understood as: pretreatment peripheral blood. A total of under 30 patients with locally advanced or metastatic urothelial carcinoma, treated at Memorial Sloan Kettering on a trial protocol, made up the cohort. Peripheral blood mononuclear cells were collected pretreatment and during treatment, with between 1 and 8 total time points obtained per patient. The Qiagen DNeasy Blood extraction kit was used to purify genomic DNA from total PBMCs and tumor samples. PBMCs were collected pretreatment and during treatment, and were isolated and stored as previously described. Turning to this clone: Its antigen remains undetermined. The input lacks base qualities; no much larger clone sits a single base away.

Spanning cysteine to phenylalanine, the CDR3 consists of 15 amino acids. The only DNA kept is the CDR3, 45 bases in frame from the first base. V sheds 3 bases and J sheds 0 bases, leaving 9 bases between their ends. CDR1 and CDR2 are read off the germline V gene as MDHEN and SYDVKM. Synthetic TCR analog templates were spiked into each PCR so that absolute template abundance could be estimated from read counts. The immunoSEQ assay used bias-controlled V and J gene primers to amplify TCRbeta CDR3 regions from genomic DNA. Sequencing of rearranged TCRbeta segments was done at approximately 20X coverage. As for the authors' bioinformatics: Sequencing errors were corrected by clustering, and CDR3s were annotated against IMGT so that V, D and J genes could be assigned. Out-of-frame and stop-codon sequences were excluded, and only productive TCRbeta rearrangements were used in downstream analyses. Clonality was computed as one minus Shannon entropy normalized by the log of the number of unique productive sequences. Clones differing between time points or between blood and tumor were identified using Fisher's exact test with Benjamini-Hochberg correction, with an adjusted p below 0.01 applied as the threshold. TCRdb mirrors the immuneACCESS table, restricted to in-frame sequences. Some clones are absent from its copies; in checked studies, under half trace to an unresolved V gene, and the reason for the others is unknown. V and J calls plus clone size are reproduced from that table; the DNA served to infer D and trimming. The sample table contains some 120,000 clones; only one count was recorded for around 84% of them. The ten largest make up about 2.9% of the sample.

The sequence joins TRBV28 to TRBJ2-4; the D region possibly corresponds to TRBD2 (5 bases align). The sample in question was PBMCs, obtained around atezolizumab (anti-PD-L1) treatment. The receptor was isolated from a man in his fifties with urothelial cancer. The CDR3 is CASSFAGLAKNIQYF. The bases read TGTGCCAGCAGTTTCGCGGGTCTAGCCAAAAACATTCAGTACTTC.